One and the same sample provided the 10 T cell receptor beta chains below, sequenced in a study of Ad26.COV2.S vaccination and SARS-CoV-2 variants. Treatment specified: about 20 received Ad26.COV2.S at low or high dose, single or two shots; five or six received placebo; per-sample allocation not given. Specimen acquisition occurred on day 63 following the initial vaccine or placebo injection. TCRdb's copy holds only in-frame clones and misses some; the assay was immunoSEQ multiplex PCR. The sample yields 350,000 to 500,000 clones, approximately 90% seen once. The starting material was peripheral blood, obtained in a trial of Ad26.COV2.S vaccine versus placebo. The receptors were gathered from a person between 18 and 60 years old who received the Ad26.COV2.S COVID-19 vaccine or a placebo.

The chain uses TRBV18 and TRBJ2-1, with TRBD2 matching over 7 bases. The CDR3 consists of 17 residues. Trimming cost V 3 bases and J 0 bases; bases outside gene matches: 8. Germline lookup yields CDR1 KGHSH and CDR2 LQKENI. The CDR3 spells CASSPRLAVSSYNEQFF. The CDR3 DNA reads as TGTGCCAGCTCACCGAGGCTAGCGGTTAGCTCCTACAATGAGCAGTTCTTC. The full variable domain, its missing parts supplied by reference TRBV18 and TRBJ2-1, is NAGVMQNPRHLVRRRGQEARLRCSPMKGHSHVYWYRQLPEEGLKFMVYLQKENIIDESGMPKERFSAEFPKEGPSILRIQQVVRGDSAAYFCASSPRLAVSSYNEQFFGPGTRLTVL.

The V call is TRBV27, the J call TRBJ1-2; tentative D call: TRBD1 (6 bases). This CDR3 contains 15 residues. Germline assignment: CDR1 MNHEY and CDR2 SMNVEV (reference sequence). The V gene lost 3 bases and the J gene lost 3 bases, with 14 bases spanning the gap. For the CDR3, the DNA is TGTGCCAGCAGTTTCGGTCCGGGGGCGGACTATGGCTACACCTTC. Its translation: CASSFGPGADYGYTF.

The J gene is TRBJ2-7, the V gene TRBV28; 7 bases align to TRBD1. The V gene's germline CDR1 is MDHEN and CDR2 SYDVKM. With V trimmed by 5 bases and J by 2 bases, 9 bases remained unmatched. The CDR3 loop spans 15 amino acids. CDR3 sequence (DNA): TGTGCCAGCAGTGCAAGACAGGGTGGGACCTACGAGCAGTACTTC. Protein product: CASSARQGGTYEQYF.

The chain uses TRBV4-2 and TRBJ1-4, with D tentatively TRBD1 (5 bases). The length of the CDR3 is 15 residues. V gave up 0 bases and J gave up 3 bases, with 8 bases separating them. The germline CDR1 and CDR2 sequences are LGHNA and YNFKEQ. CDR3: CASSQEAGSNEKLFF. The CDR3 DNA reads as TGTGCCAGCAGCCAAGAGGCAGGGTCTAATGAAAAACTGTTTTTT.

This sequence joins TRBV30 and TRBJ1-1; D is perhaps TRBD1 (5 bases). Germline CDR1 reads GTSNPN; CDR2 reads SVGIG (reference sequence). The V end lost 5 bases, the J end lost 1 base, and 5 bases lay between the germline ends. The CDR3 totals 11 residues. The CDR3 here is CAWGTNTEAFF. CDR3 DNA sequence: TGTGCCTGGGGGACGAACACTGAAGCTTTCTTT.

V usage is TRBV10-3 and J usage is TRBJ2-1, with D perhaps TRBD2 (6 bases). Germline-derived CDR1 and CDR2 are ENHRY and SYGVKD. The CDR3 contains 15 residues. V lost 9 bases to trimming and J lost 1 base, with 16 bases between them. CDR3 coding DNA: TGTGCCATTAGGGGTGCGGGAACATCCTACAATGAGCAGTTCTTC. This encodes CAIRGAGTSYNEQFF.

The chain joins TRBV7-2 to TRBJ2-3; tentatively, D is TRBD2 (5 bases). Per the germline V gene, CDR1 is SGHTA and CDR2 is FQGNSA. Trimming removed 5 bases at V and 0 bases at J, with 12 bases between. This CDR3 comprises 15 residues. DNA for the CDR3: TGTGCCAGCAGCCTGAGGCGGGCTAGCACAGATACGCAGTATTTT. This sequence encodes CASSLRRASTDTQYF.

CDR3 in amino acids: CASSEGGTNIQYF. The CDR3 nucleotides read TGTGCCAGCAGTGAAGGAGGGACAAACATTCAGTACTTC. The V and J genes are TRBV25-1 and TRBJ2-4, with a weak D call TRBD2 (6 bases). CDR3 length: 13 residues. Germline values: CDR1 MGHDK, CDR2 SYGVNS. V lost 2 bases and J lost 6, with 8 bases in between.

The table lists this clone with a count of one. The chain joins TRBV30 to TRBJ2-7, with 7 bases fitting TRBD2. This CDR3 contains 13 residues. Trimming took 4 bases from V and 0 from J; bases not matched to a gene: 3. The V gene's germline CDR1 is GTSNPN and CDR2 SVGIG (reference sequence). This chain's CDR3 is CAWNAGDSYEQYF. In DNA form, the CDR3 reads TGTGCCTGGAACGCGGGGGACTCCTACGAGCAGTACTTC. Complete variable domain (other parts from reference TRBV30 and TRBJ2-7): SQTIHQWPATLVQPVGSPLSLECTVEGTSNPNLYWYRQAAGRGLQLLFYSVGIGQISSEVPQNLSASRPQDRQFILSSKKLLLSDSGFYLCAWNAGDSYEQYFGPGTRLTVT.

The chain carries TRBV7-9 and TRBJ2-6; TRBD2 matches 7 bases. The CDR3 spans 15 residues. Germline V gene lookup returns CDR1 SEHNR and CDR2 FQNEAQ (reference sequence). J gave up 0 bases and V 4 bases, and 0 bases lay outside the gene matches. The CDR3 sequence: CASSWEGSGANVLTF. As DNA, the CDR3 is TGTGCCAGCAGCTGGGAGGGCTCTGGGGCCAACGTCCTGACTTTC.